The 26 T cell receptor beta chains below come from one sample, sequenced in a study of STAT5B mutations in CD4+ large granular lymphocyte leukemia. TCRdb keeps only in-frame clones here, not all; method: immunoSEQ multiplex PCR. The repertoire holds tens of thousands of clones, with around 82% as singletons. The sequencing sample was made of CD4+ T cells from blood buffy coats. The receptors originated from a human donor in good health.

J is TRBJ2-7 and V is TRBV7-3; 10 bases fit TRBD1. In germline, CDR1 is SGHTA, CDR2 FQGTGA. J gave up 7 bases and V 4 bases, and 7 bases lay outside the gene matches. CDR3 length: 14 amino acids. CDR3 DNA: TGTGCCAGCAGCTCCGGACAGGGGGTTAAAGAGCAGTACTTC. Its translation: CASSSGQGVKEQYF.

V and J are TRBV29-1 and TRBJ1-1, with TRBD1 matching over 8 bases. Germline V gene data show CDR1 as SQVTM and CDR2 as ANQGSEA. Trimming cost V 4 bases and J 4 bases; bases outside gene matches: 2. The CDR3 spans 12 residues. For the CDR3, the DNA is TGCAGCGTTGCTACAGGGGGCACTGAAGCTTTCTTT. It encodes CSVATGGTEAFF.

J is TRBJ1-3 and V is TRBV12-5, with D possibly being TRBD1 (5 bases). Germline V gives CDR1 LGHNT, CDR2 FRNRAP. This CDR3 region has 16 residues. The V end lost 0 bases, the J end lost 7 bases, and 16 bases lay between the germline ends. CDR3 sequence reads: CASGLVTGPGVNTIYF. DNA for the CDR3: TGTGCTAGTGGTTTGGTTACGGGACCGGGCGTCAACACCATATATTTT.

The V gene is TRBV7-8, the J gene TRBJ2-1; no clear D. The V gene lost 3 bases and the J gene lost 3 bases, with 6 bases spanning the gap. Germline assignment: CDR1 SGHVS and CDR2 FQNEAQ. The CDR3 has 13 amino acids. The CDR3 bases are TGTGCCAGCAGCTTGCAAGTCTACAATGAGCAGTTCTTC. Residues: CASSLQVYNEQFF.

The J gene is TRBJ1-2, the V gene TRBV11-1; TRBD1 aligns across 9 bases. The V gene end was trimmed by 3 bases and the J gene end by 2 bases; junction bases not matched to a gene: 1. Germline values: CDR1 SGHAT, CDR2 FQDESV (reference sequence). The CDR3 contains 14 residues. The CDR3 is CASSFGTGNYGYTF. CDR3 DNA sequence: TGTGCCAGCAGCTTCGGGACAGGGAACTATGGCTACACCTTC.

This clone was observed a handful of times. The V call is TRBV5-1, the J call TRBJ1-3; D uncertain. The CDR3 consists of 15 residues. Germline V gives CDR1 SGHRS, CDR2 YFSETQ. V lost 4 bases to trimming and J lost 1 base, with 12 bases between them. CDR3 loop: CASSARRDSGNTIYF. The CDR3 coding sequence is TGCGCCAGCAGCGCCCGTAGGGATTCTGGAAACACCATATATTTT. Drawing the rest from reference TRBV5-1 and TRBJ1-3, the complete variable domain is KAGVTQTPRYLIKTRGQQVTLSCSPISGHRSVSWYQQTPGQGLQFLFEYFSETQRNKGNFPGRFSGRQFSNSRSEMNVSTLELGDSALYLCASSARRDSGNTIYFGEGSWLTVV.

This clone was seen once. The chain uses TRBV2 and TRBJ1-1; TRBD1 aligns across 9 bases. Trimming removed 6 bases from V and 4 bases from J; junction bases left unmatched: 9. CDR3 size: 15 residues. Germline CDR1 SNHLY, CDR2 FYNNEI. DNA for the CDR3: TGTGCCAGCAGCCCTCTGGCGACAGGGGGCACTGAAGCTTTCTTT. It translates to CASSPLATGGTEAFF.

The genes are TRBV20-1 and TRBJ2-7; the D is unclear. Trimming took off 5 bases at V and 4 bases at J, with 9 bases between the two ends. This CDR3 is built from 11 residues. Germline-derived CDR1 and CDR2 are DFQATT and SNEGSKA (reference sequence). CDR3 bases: TGCAGTGCTGTTACAGAGTACGAGCAGTACTTC. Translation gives CSAVTEYEQYF.

The CDR3 DNA follows: TGTGCCAGCACCCCGGACAGGGAATTTGACTATGGCTACACCTTC. Protein sequence: CASTPDREFDYGYTF. This chain connects TRBV2 to TRBJ1-2, with 8 bases lining up with TRBD1. The CDR3 covers 15 residues. V dropped 7 bases and J dropped 3; count of bases not matched to a gene: 10. The germline CDR1 and CDR2 sequences are SNHLY and FYNNEI.

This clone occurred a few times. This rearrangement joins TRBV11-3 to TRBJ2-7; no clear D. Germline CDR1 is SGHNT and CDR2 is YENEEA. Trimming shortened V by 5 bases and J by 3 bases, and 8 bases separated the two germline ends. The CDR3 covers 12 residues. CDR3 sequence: CASSGRFYEQYF. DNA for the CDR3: TGTGCCAGCAGCGGTAGGTTCTACGAGCAGTACTTC.

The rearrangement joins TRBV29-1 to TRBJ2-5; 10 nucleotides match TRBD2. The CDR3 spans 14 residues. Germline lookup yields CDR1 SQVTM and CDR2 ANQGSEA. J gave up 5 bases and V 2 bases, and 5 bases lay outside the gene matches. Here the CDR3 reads CSVELAGVRETQYF. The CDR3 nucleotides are TGCAGCGTTGAACTAGCGGGAGTACGGGAGACCCAGTACTTC.

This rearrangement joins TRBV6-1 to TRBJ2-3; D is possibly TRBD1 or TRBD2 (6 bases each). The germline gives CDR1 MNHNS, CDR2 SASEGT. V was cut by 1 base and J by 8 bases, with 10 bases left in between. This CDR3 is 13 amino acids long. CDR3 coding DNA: TGTGCCAGCAGTGAAGTCGGAGGGGGTACGCAGTATTTT. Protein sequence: CASSEVGGGTQYF.

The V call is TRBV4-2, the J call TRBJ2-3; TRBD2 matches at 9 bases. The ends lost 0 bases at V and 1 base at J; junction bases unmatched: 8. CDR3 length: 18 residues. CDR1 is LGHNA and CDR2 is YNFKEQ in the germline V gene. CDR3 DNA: TGTGCCAGCAGCCAAGAGGGCGGGGGGGCCAGTGGCACAGATACGCAGTATTTT. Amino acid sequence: CASSQEGGGASGTDTQYF.

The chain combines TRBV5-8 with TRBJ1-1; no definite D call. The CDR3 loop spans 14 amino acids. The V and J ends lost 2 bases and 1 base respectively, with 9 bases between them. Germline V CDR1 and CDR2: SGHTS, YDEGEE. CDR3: CASSFGHKNTEAFF. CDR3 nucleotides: TGTGCCAGCAGCTTCGGGCACAAGAACACTGAAGCTTTCTTT. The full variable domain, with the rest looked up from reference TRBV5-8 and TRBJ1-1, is EAGVTQSPTHLIKTRGQQATLRCSPISGHTSVYWYQQALGLGLQFLLWYDEGEERNRGNFPPRFSGRQFPNYSSELNVNALELEDSALYLCASSFGHKNTEAFFGQGTRLTVV.

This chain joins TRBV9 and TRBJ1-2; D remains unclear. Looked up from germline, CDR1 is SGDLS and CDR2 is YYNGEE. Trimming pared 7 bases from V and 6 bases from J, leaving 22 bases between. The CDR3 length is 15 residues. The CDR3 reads CASGRTPRPGDGYTF. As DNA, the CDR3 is TGTGCCAGCGGACGCACACCTCGACCCGGGGATGGCTACACCTTC.

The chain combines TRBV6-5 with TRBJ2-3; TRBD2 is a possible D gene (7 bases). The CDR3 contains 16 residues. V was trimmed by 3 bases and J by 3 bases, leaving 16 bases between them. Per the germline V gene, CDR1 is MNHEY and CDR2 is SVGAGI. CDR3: CASSYRGRGGTDTQYF. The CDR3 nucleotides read TGTGCCAGCAGTTATCGGGGAAGGGGGGGGACAGATACGCAGTATTTT.

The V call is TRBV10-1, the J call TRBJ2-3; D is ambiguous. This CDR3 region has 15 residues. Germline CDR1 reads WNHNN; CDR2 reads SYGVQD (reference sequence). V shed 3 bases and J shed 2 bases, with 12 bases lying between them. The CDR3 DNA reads TGCGCCAGCAGTGATTCGGGCAAATACACAGATACGCAGTATTTT. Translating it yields CASSDSGKYTDTQYF.

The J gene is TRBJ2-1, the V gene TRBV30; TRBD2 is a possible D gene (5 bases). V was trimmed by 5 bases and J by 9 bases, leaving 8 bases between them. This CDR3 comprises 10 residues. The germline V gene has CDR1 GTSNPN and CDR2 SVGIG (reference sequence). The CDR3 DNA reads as TGTGCCTGGGGAGGAGGTGAGCAGTTCTTC. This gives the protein CAWGGGEQFF.

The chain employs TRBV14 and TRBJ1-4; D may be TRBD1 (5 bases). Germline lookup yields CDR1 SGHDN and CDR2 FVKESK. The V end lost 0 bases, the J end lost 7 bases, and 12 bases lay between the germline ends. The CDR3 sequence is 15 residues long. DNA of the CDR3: TGTGCCAGCAGCCAAGACGAGAGGGGAGGTGAAAAACTGTTTTTT. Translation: CASSQDERGGEKLFF.

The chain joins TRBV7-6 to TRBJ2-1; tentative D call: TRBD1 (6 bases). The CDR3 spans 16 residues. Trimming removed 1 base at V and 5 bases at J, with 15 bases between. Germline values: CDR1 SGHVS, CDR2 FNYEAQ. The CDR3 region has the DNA TGTGCCAGCAGCTTAGAGGGGGTTCGCCGAAACAATGAGCAGTTCTTC. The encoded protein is CASSLEGVRRNNEQFF.

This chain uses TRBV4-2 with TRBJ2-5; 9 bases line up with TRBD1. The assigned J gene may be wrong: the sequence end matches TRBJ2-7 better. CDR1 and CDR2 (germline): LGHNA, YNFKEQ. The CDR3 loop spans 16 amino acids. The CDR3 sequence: CASSQQEGTGTYEQYF. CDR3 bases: TGTGCCAGCAGCCAACAGGAAGGGACAGGGACCTACGAGCAGTACTTC.

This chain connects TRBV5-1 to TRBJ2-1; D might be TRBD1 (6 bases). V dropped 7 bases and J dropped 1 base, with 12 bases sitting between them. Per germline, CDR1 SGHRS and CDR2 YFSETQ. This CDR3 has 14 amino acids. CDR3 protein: CASGGTPSYNEQFF. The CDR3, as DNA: TGCGCCAGCGGGGGCACACCTTCCTACAATGAGCAGTTCTTC. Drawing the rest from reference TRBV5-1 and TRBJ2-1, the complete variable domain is KAGVTQTPRYLIKTRGQQVTLSCSPISGHRSVSWYQQTPGQGLQFLFEYFSETQRNKGNFPGRFSGRQFSNSRSEMNVSTLELGDSALYLCASGGTPSYNEQFFGPGTRLTVL.

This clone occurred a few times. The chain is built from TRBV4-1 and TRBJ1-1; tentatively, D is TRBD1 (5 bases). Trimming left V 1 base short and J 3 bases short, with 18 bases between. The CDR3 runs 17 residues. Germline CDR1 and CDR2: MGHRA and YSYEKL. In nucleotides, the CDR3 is TGCGCCAGCAGCCAAGTAGTGGGTGGGAGGGGCGACACTGAAGCTTTCTTT. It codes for CASSQVVGGRGDTEAFF.

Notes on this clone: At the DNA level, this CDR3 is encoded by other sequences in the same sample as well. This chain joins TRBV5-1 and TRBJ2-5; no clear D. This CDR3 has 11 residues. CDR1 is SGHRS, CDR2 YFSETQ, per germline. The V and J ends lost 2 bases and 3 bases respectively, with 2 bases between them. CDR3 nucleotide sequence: TGCGCCAGCAGCTTAGAAGAGACCCAGTACTTC. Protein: CASSLEETQYF.

DNA of the CDR3: TGTGCCTGGAGTCCCCGACCAATGTTTGGCTACACCTTC. Translated, it gives CAWSPRPMFGYTF. This chain connects TRBV30 to TRBJ1-2; D gene unclear. Germline V CDR1 and CDR2: GTSNPN, SVGIG (reference sequence). The CDR3 covers 13 residues. V gave up 2 bases and J gave up 7 bases, with 14 bases separating them.

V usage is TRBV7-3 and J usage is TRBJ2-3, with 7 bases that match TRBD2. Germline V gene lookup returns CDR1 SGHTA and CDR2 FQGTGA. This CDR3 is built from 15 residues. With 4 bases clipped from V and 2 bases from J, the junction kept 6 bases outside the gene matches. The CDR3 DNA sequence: TGTGCCAGCAGCTCAGCGGGACGATACACAGATACGCAGTATTTT. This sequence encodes CASSSAGRYTDTQYF.